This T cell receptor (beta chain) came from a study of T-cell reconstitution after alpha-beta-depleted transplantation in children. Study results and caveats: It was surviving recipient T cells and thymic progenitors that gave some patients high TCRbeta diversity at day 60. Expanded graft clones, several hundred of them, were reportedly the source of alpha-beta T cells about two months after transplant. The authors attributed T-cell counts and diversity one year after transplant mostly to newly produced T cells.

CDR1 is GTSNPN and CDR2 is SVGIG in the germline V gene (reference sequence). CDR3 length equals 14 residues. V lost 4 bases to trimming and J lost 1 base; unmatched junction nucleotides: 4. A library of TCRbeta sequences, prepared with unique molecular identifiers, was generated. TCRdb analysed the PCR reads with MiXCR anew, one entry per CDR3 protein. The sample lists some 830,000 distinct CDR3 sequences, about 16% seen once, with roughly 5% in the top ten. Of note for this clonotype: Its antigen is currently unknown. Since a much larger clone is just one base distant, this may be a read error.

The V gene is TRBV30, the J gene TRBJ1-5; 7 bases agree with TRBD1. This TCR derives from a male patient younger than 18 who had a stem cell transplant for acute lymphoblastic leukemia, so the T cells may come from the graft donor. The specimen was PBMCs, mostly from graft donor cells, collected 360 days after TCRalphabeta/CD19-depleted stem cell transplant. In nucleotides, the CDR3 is TGTGCCTGGATTACAGGGGCGAGCAATCAGCCCCAGCATTTT. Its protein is CAWITGASNQPQHF.